This entry describes one T cell receptor (beta chain). Its antigen is unidentified. This entry is derived from a study of CD8+ T cells in alopecia areata. Overall study findings and caveats: Scalp clonality decreased significantly with tofacitinib, and so did expanded CD8+ clones among the top 100. A single nonresponder leaves the baseline CD8+ expansion link to response uncertain.

In each case, RNA was isolated and then reverse transcribed into cDNA as the sequencing template. The repertoire was sequenced with immunoSEQ multiplex PCR; TCRdb's copy has only in-frame clones and lacks some. This sample has approximately 65,000 clones, with just over 45% found just once. Stated treatment: oral pan-JAK inhibitor, 5-10 mg twice daily. The germline gives CDR1 MNHEY, CDR2 SMNVEV (reference sequence). V was clipped by 7 bases and J by 5 bases; unmatched bases: 8. The CDR3 is 15 amino acids. V usage is TRBV27 and J usage is TRBJ2-7, with 13 bases lining up with TRBD2. Source: CD8+ T cells sorted from blood, taken at roughly week 36, from a patient treated with tofacitinib. The sequence came from a human donor with alopecia areata. The CDR3 loop reads CASNQLAGGPDEQYF. In DNA form, the CDR3 reads TGTGCCAGCAACCAACTAGCGGGAGGGCCCGACGAGCAGTACTTC.